The rows below give T cell receptor beta chains drawn from one sample of a study of metastatic and nonmetastatic thyroid tumors. From the PCR reads, TCRdb re-called clones with MiXCR. This sample yields about 21,000 clones, of which approximately 25% are seen a single time; approximately 20% belongs to the top ten. Specimen: blood. Receptors were obtained from a female donor with papillary thyroid cancer or a benign thyroid nodule (not recorded which). Some clones in this sample may be carry-over from other donors' samples. Each CDR3 is given with its conserved first and last residue. D genes are given only for firm matches. Clone size is not always given. Where it is, it says once, few, many or a class for expanded clones.

j_call | v_call | clone_size | d_call | cdr3_nt | cdr3_aa
TRBJ2-3 | TRBV7-9 | many | - | TGTGCCAGCAGCTCTTCCCTTAGCACAGATACGCAGTATTTT | CASSSSLSTDTQYF
TRBJ2-7 | TRBV28 | many | TRBD1 | TGTGCCAGCAGTACGCCGGACAGGGCACCATCCTACGAGCAGTACTTC | CASSTPDRAPSYEQYF
TRBJ2-2 | TRBV7-2 | - | - | TGTGCCAGCAGCACTAGACGGACCGGGGAGCTGTTTTTT | CASSTRRTGELFF
TRBJ2-7 | TRBV11-2 | medium-sized | TRBD1 | TGTGCCAGCAGCTCCGGGACAGATTCCTACGAGCAGTACTTC | CASSSGTDSYEQYF
TRBJ2-7 | TRBV20-1 | - | TRBD1 | TGCAGTGCCAACGACCGCAACAGGGGAACCCACGAGCAGTACTTC | CSANDRNRGTHEQYF
TRBJ2-7 | TRBV18 | - | - | TGTGCCAGCTCACCAGCGGCCGAGCAGTACTTC | CASSPAAEQYF
TRBJ2-1 | TRBV28 | many | TRBD2 | TGTGCCAGCAGTTTATTAGCGGGAGGGCCCTTAGGTGAGCAGTTCTTC | CASSLLAGGPLGEQFF
TRBJ2-1 | TRBV6-5 | - | TRBD1 | TGTGCCAGCAGTTTCACAGGGGGCAACTACAATGAGCAGTTCTTC | CASSFTGGNYNEQFF
TRBJ2-1 | TRBV20-1 | - | TRBD2 | TGCAGTGCTGCTGCCCGACTAGCGGGAGGGAATGAGCAGTTCTTC | CSAAARLAGGNEQFF
TRBJ2-7 | TRBV6-1 | few | - | TGTGCCAGCAACAGGGTTGGATACGAGCAGTACTTC | CASNRVGYEQYF
TRBJ2-7 | TRBV5-1 | once | - | TGCGCCAGCAGCTTGGGGTCAGGAAGATACGAGCAGTACTTC | CASSLGSGRYEQYF
TRBJ1-6 | TRBV19 | - | - | TGTGCCAGTAGTATAAGGGTTGGGAATTCACCCCTCCACTTT | CASSIRVGNSPLHF
TRBJ2-2 | TRBV24-1 | many | - | TGTGCCACCAGTCGGTACACCGGGGAGCTGTTTTTT | CATSRYTGELFF
TRBJ2-5 | TRBV5-1 | few | TRBD2 | TGCGCCAGCAGCCTTAGCGGGAGGGGCGAGACCCAGTACTTC | CASSLSGRGETQYF
TRBJ2-3 | TRBV7-9 | many | TRBD2 | TGTGCCAGCAGCTTAGAGCCTAGCGGGGGGTTGACAGATACGCAGTATTTT | CASSLEPSGGLTDTQYF
TRBJ2-2 | TRBV19 | medium-sized | - | TGTGCCAGTACGAACGTTAACACCGGGGAGCTGTTTTTT | CASTNVNTGELFF
TRBJ1-5 | TRBV18 | - | - | TGTGCCAGCTCACCTGAGCCCGGGCCCCAGCATTTT | CASSPEPGPQHF
TRBJ2-7 | TRBV11-2 | once | - | TGTGCCAGCAGCTTATGGCGGGATGACGAGCAGTACTTC | CASSLWRDDEQYF
TRBJ1-1 | TRBV9 | medium-sized | - | TGTGCCAGCAGCCCCCGTCGGGTAGGGGGTCGGGACACTGAAGCTTTCTTT | CASSPRRVGGRDTEAFF
TRBJ2-1 | TRBV28 | many | TRBD2 | TGTGCCTCTGAGGGCAGCGGGACTAGCGGGAGCGCGGGTGGGCAGTTCTTC | CASEGSGTSGSAGGQFF
TRBJ2-2 | TRBV5-4 | many | - | TGTGCCAGCAGCTCGACCCCCGGCAGGGTCAACACCGGGGAGCTGTTTTTT | CASSSTPGRVNTGELFF
TRBJ2-3 | TRBV11-3 | many | TRBD2 | TGTGCCAGCAGCCAAGGGACTAGCGAGAGTCATGATACGCAGTATTTT | CASSQGTSESHDTQYF
TRBJ1-5 | TRBV4-3 | many | - | TGCGCCAGCAGCCAAGATGTTAGGACTCAGCCCCAGCATTTT | CASSQDVRTQPQHF
TRBJ2-7 | TRBV5-5 | many | - | TGTGCCAGCAGCTTGGGCCCACTATCTATGGAGCAGTACTTC | CASSLGPLSMEQYF
TRBJ2-3 | TRBV20-1 | medium-sized | TRBD2 | TGCAGTGCTAGGTCTAGCGGGGGGGCCGCAGATACGCAGTATTTT | CSARSSGGAADTQYF
TRBJ1-1 | TRBV7-2 | - | TRBD1 | TGTGCCAGCAGCGGGCAGAACAGGGGAGCTTTCTTT | CASSGQNRGAFF
TRBJ1-2 | TRBV18 | - | - | TGTGCCAGCTCACCTCTGGGGCAATCGGACGGCTACACCTTC | CASSPLGQSDGYTF
TRBJ1-1 | TRBV6-1 | many | - | TGTGCCAGCAAGGCAGGGGTTACTGAAGCTTTCTTT | CASKAGVTEAFF